Listed here are 31 T cell receptor beta chains from one sample, sequenced in a study of blood T cells in healthy people across ages. Through a sample-barcoded 5' primer and a J-beta primer mix, a second PCR was run for roughly 6 to 11 cycles. TCRdb recomputed calls from the 5' RACE reads with MiXCR, one row per CDR3 protein. The sample holds under 850,000 distinct CDR3 sequences; approximately 35% are singletons and the top ten take approximately 12%. The sequenced sample was blood. These receptors were taken from a man between 18 and 35 years old in good health.

This chain joins TRBV3-1 and TRBJ2-3; TRBD2 is a possible D gene (6 bases). Deletions cut 1 base from V and 2 bases from J, with 10 bases between. This CDR3 is 15 amino acids long. Germline V gene data show CDR1 as LGHDT and CDR2 as YNNKEL (reference sequence). The CDR3 DNA reads as TGTGCCAGCAGCCAAGGGGACTCTAACACAGATACGCAGTATTTT. Translation gives CASSQGDSNTDTQYF.

In the case of this clonotype: An end of the junction does not agree with germline; a read error may underlie this. The V gene is TRBV10-3, the J gene TRBJ2-7, with D tentatively TRBD1 or TRBD2 (5 bases each). CDR3 size: 13 residues. Germline V CDR1 and CDR2: ENHRY, SYGVKD. CDR3 nucleotides: TGTGCCGTCAGTGGGACCGGTACCTACGAGCAGTACTTC. Translation gives CAVSGTGTYEQYF.

This clonotype was observed a handful of times. The chain combines TRBV3-1 with TRBJ1-5; no firm D call. Germline V gene data show CDR1 as LGHDT and CDR2 as YNNKEL (reference sequence). This CDR3 is built from 12 residues. The V end was cut by 2 bases, the J end by 4 bases, with 3 bases between. The CDR3 is CASSQTNQPQHF. The CDR3 coding sequence is TGTGCCAGCAGCCAAACGAATCAGCCCCAGCATTTT.

The chain couples TRBV7-2 to TRBJ2-1; possible D gene TRBD1, 5 bases. This CDR3 is built from 13 residues. V gave up 0 bases and J gave up 12 bases, with 12 bases separating them. Germline V gene sequence: CDR1 SGHTA, CDR2 FQGNSA. For the CDR3, the DNA is TGTGCCAGCAGCTTAGCTAGGGGTGCTGGGCAGTTCTTC. Translation: CASSLARGAGQFF.

A few counts support this clonotype. V is TRBV12-3 or TRBV12-4 and J is TRBJ1-5, with D uncertain. The CDR3 runs 14 residues. Trimming left V 3 bases short and J 4 bases short, with 10 bases between. In nucleotides, the CDR3 is TGTGCCAGCAGTTTTGGTATGGGGAATCAGCCCCAGCATTTT. Translated: CASSFGMGNQPQHF.

To note about this clonotype: This may be a read error: a much more frequent sequence differs by one nucleotide. The chain recombines TRBV29-1 with TRBJ2-3; D not resolved. Germline V gene lookup returns CDR1 SQVTM and CDR2 ANQGSEA. The CDR3 sequence is 14 residues long. V was shortened by 7 bases and J by 2 bases, with 16 bases between the two germline ends. The CDR3 protein is CSARILTFTDTQYF. For the CDR3, the DNA is TGCAGCGCTCGTATACTAACGTTCACAGATACGCAGTATTTT.

This chain links TRBV20-1 with TRBJ2-5; D not certain. TRBJ2-1 matches the DNA end more closely, so the J call is doubtful. The CDR3 covers 12 residues. Germline V gene data show CDR1 as DFQATT and CDR2 as SNEGSKA (reference sequence). CDR3 loop: CSAPPWQETQFF. In nucleotides, the CDR3 is TGCAGTGCTCCCCCGTGGCAAGAGACCCAGTTCTTC.

In this sample, this clonotype turned up many times. The rearrangement joins TRBV7-2 to TRBJ2-7; 7 bases are shared with TRBD1. CDR3 length: 16 residues. V trimming: 2 bases; J trimming: 2 bases; junction bases outside the gene matches: 9. Looked up from germline, CDR1 is SGHTA and CDR2 is FQGNSA. The CDR3 DNA sequence: TGTGCCAGCAGCTTAAGGGGACAGAGTATTACCTACGAGCAGTACTTC. Residues: CASSLRGQSITYEQYF.

This clonotype was observed a few times. The chain employs TRBV7-2 and TRBJ2-3; 12 bases are shared with TRBD2. V shed 7 bases and J 5 bases; nucleotides not matched to a gene: 7. This CDR3 contains 15 residues. The germline V gene has CDR1 SGHTA and CDR2 FQGNSA. CDR3 nucleotide sequence: TGTGCCAGCAAAGCCGCTAGCGGGGGGGTAGATACGCAGTATTTT. Translating gives CASKAASGGVDTQYF.

In its sample, this clonotype was seen once. The chain combines TRBV20-1 with TRBJ1-5; TRBD1 agrees at 9 bases. The germline gives CDR1 DFQATT, CDR2 SNEGSKA (reference sequence). V shed 5 bases and J 6 bases; nucleotides not matched to a gene: 8. The CDR3 extends over 14 amino acids. This CDR3 is CSAAGTGRSQPQHF. The CDR3 bases are TGCAGTGCTGCCGGGACAGGGAGAAGTCAGCCCCAGCATTTT.

The sample holds many counts of this clonotype. The chain couples TRBV12-3 or TRBV12-4 to TRBJ1-5, with a possible D match to TRBD1 (6 bases). CDR3 length equals 14 residues. Trimming pared 2 bases from V and 7 bases from J, leaving 12 bases between. The CDR3 is CASSLTSGVQPQHF. The CDR3, as DNA: TGTGCCAGCAGTTTAACGTCAGGGGTACAGCCCCAGCATTTT.

This clonotype was seen just once. This chain uses TRBV18 with TRBJ2-2; no clear D. The CDR3 spans 12 residues. The germline V and J ends were trimmed by 0 bases and 10 bases, with 6 bases remaining between them. Germline-derived CDR1 and CDR2 are KGHSH and LQKENI. CDR3 nucleotide sequence: TGTGCCAGCTCACCACCGTGGAAGGAGCTGTTTTTT. Translating gives CASSPPWKELFF.

In its sample, this clonotype was seen a few times. V is TRBV3-1 and J is TRBJ1-2; perhaps TRBD1 as D (5 bases). The CDR3 is 16 amino acids. V was clipped by 3 bases and J by 5 bases, with 19 bases between them. Germline CDR1 reads LGHDT; CDR2 reads YNNKEL (reference sequence). CDR3 sequence (DNA): TGTGCCAGCAGCCACGAGAGGAGGGGCCCATGGTATGGCTACACCTTC. As protein: CASSHERRGPWYGYTF.

Note on this clonotype: One junction end disagrees with the germline gene, perhaps due to a read error. V is TRBV3-1 and J is TRBJ2-1; 8 nucleotides align to TRBD1. Germline V gives CDR1 LGHDT, CDR2 YNNKEL (reference sequence). There are 15 residues in the CDR3. The CDR3 reads CANSPYRTGGNEQFF. The CDR3 DNA sequence: TGTGCCAACAGCCCCTACCGAACAGGGGGCAATGAGCAGTTCTTC.

This chain connects TRBV6-5 to TRBJ1-1; 9 bases are a match to TRBD1. Germline trimming cut 0 bases from V and 11 bases from J; bases unmatched to any gene: 10. This CDR3 spans 15 amino acids. Germline V gives CDR1 MNHEY, CDR2 SVGAGI. The CDR3: CASSYSSNRGLGAFF. Here the CDR3 DNA reads TGTGCCAGCAGTTACTCGAGCAACAGGGGGCTGGGTGCTTTCTTT.

This clonotype was observed a few times. The chain couples TRBV20-1 to TRBJ2-5; D is ambiguous. The end of the DNA is better explained by TRBJ2-7, so the J call may be wrong. This CDR3 is 14 amino acids long. The germline V gene encodes CDR1 DFQATT and CDR2 SNEGSKA (reference sequence). CDR3 amino acids: CSASVQDTSPEQYF. The CDR3 DNA sequence: TGCAGTGCTAGTGTCCAGGATACGTCACCCGAGCAGTACTTC.

This clonotype showed up just once. A read error is possible here, since a much larger clone lies one base away. The V gene is TRBV6-6, the J gene TRBJ2-5; D call uncertain. The DNA end is a closer match to TRBJ2-7, so the J assignment may be wrong. Germline loops: CDR1 MNHNY, CDR2 SVGAGI (reference sequence). The CDR3 has 14 residues. The DNA of the CDR3 is TGTGCCAGCAGTTACTCCAGGATTACCGACGAGCAGTACTTC. It codes for CASSYSRITDEQYF.

This clonotype has a count of ten or more. The chain combines TRBV25-1 with TRBJ1-2; 7 bases map to TRBD1. The V and J ends lost 4 bases and 2 bases, in that order; junction bases with no gene match: 4. Germline V gene data show CDR1 as MGHDK and CDR2 as SYGVNS. The CDR3 totals 14 residues. The CDR3 DNA is TGTGCCAGCAGTGTAATGGGACAGAACTATGGCTACACCTTC. Protein sequence: CASSVMGQNYGYTF.

This clonotype was found a few times. V usage is TRBV12-3 or TRBV12-4 and J usage is TRBJ1-1, with 7 positions matching TRBD1. Trimming at V came to 5 bases and at J to 4 bases, leaving 7 bases not matched to a gene. The CDR3 runs 14 residues. CDR3 protein: CASSAGQMSTEAFF. The CDR3 coding sequence is TGTGCCAGCAGTGCGGGACAGATGAGCACTGAAGCTTTCTTT.

The chain carries TRBV9 and TRBJ2-7; D unresolved. The CDR3 length is 13 residues. V dropped 2 bases and J dropped 7 bases, with 13 bases sitting between them. Germline lookup yields CDR1 SGDLS and CDR2 YYNGEE. The DNA for the CDR3 is TGTGCCAGCAGCGTTGCTACCCAAGGGGAGCAGTACTTC. As protein: CASSVATQGEQYF.

This chain joins TRBV14 and TRBJ1-5; D not resolved. The CDR3 runs 14 residues. Germline CDR1 is SGHDN and CDR2 is FVKESK. With 2 bases removed from V and 4 bases from J, the gap between germline ends came to 9 bases. The CDR3 DNA is TGTGCCAGCAGCCAATCCTCGTTGAATCAGCCCCAGCATTTT. This sequence encodes CASSQSSLNQPQHF.

This clonotype came up a few times. V gene TRBV20-1 combines with J gene TRBJ1-1; D ambiguous. The V end lost 4 bases, the J end lost 6 bases, and 9 bases lay between the germline ends. The germline gives CDR1 DFQATT, CDR2 SNEGSKA (reference sequence). There are 11 residues in the CDR3. The CDR3 spells CSANLGPEAFF. DNA for the CDR3: TGCAGTGCTAATCTAGGGCCTGAAGCTTTCTTT.

This rearrangement joins TRBV5-5 to TRBJ1-5; tentatively, D is TRBD1 (6 bases). This CDR3 is 15 amino acids long. The V end lost 1 base, the J end lost 0 bases, and 8 bases lay between the germline ends. The germline gives CDR1 SGHKS, CDR2 YYEKEE (reference sequence). The CDR3 sequence: CASSLRGLSNQPQHF. CDR3 DNA: TGTGCCAGCAGCTTGCGGGGGCTTAGCAATCAGCCCCAGCATTTT.

This clonotype was picked up a small number of times. The chain recombines TRBV5-1 with TRBJ2-2; weak D call: TRBD2 (5 bases). Trimming shortened V by 4 bases and J by 2 bases, and 12 bases separated the two germline ends. This CDR3 is built from 15 residues. The germline V gene has CDR1 SGHRS and CDR2 YFSETQ. This chain's CDR3 is CASSIRTGNTGELFF. For the CDR3, the DNA is TGCGCCAGCAGCATAAGGACGGGAAACACCGGGGAGCTGTTTTTT.

The table lists this clonotype with many counts. The chain combines TRBV9 with TRBJ2-1; 8 bases match TRBD2. The CDR3 has 13 amino acids. V lost 4 bases, J lost 9 bases, and 6 bases stayed unmatched. Germline V gene sequence: CDR1 SGDLS, CDR2 YYNGEE. CDR3 nucleotides: TGTGCCAGCAGCCTCAGGACTAGCAGTGAGCAGTTCTTC. Translated, it gives CASSLRTSSEQFF.

This clonotype appeared a single time. The genes are TRBV9 and TRBJ1-3; D is undetermined. CDR1 is SGDLS and CDR2 is YYNGEE in the germline V gene. CDR3 length equals 13 residues. Trimming stripped 4 bases from V and 7 bases from J, with 12 bases between. DNA of the CDR3: TGTGCCAGCAGCTTAGACACTGAGAACACCATATATTTT. Encoded protein: CASSLDTENTIYF.

This clonotype showed up just a few times. This chain connects TRBV25-1 to TRBJ1-4, with D unclear. The V end was cut by 2 bases, the J end by 6 bases, with 13 bases between. The germline gives CDR1 MGHDK, CDR2 SYGVNS. The CDR3 is made up of 15 amino acids. The CDR3 here is CASSERLGGDEKLFF. The CDR3, as DNA: TGTGCCAGCAGTGAACGTCTTGGCGGAGATGAAAAACTGTTTTTT.

This clonotype showed up many times. This rearrangement joins TRBV20-1 to TRBJ2-5; a weak D match, TRBD2 (7 bases). The V gene's germline CDR1 is DFQATT and CDR2 SNEGSKA (reference sequence). CDR3 size: 15 residues. Deletions cut 0 bases from V and 2 bases from J, with 13 bases between. Here the CDR3 reads CSARDSRGAQETQYF. CDR3 sequence (DNA): TGCAGTGCTAGAGATTCTCGGGGGGCGCAAGAGACCCAGTACTTC.

The rearrangement uses TRBV21-1 and TRBJ2-4; the table's D call of TRBD1 was not tested on the DNA. TRBV21-1 is assigned pseudogene status. The CDR3 spans 17 residues. The CDR3 protein is CASSKSKRGGAKNIQYF. Here the CDR3 DNA reads TGTGCCAGCAGCAAATCTAAGAGGGGTGGGGCCAAAAACATTCAGTACTTC.

As concerns this clonotype: Because the CDR3 is missing its conserved closing phenylalanine or tryptophan, this is likely a read error. This rearrangement joins TRBV12-3 or TRBV12-4 to TRBJ2-3, with no clear D. CDR3 size: 14 residues. Trimming removed 6 bases from V and 3 bases from J, with 13 bases in between. The CDR3 region is CASRRGEGTDTQYS. The CDR3 DNA reads as TGTGCCAGCAGACGAGGCGAAGGGACAGATACGCAGTATTCC.

The chain joins TRBV12-3 or TRBV12-4 to TRBJ1-5; a weak D match, TRBD1 (6 bases). V dropped 7 bases and J dropped 0 bases, with 10 bases sitting between them. This CDR3 is built from 14 residues. CDR3: CASTQGNSNQPQHF. CDR3 bases: TGTGCCAGCACTCAGGGGAATAGCAATCAGCCCCAGCATTTT.